The 11 T cell receptor beta chains listed next were all sequenced from one sample in a study of blood T cell repertoires in COVID-19. Sequencing was performed with immunoSEQ multiplex PCR; in TCRdb, only in-frame clones are kept and a portion is missing. The sample has about 390,000 clones, around nine tenths seen once. The specimen was PBMCs or T cells enriched from blood (not recorded which). Receptors were obtained from a woman in her fifties or sixties who had recovered from COVID-19.

V gene TRBV3-1 (or the pseudogene TRBV3-2) combines with J gene TRBJ1-5; D is possibly TRBD1 (6 bases). This CDR3 has 16 residues. Trimming removed 2 bases from V and 3 bases from J, with 14 bases in between. The V gene's germline CDR1 is LGHDT and CDR2 YNNKEL (reference sequence). CDR3 DNA sequence: TGTGCCAGCAGCCAAAAAACCACAGGGCACAATCAGCCCCAGCATTTT. Its translation: CASSQKTTGHNQPQHF.

This sequence joins TRBV9 and TRBJ1-6; TRBD1 matches 8 bases. Germline V gene data show CDR1 as SGDLS and CDR2 as YYNGEE. This CDR3 is built from 16 residues. The trim removed 2 bases at V and 7 bases at J, leaving 8 bases unmatched. CDR3 DNA: TGTGCCAGCAGCGTCACCCCCGGGACAGGAAATTCACCCCTCCACTTT. Translating it yields CASSVTPGTGNSPLHF.

The chain's CDR3 is CASSVMGAGGYTF. The CDR3 coding sequence is TGTGCCAGCAGTGTTATGGGGGCTGGAGGCTACACCTTC. The J gene is TRBJ1-2, the V gene TRBV2; D is perhaps TRBD1 (6 bases). Per the germline V gene, CDR1 is SNHLY and CDR2 is FYNNEI. The V end was cut by 4 bases, the J end by 8 bases, with 14 bases between. The CDR3 covers 13 residues.

The chain joins TRBV18 to TRBJ1-2; TRBD1 agrees at 7 bases. V shed 6 bases, J shed 8 bases, and the junction held 18 bases outside the gene matches. Germline values: CDR1 KGHSH, CDR2 LQKENI. There are 16 residues in the CDR3. CDR3 residues: CASSPMTGSELKGYTF. As DNA, the CDR3 is TGTGCCAGCTCCCCAATGACAGGGTCGGAGTTAAAGGGCTACACCTTC. The whole variable domain, remainder taken from reference TRBV18 and TRBJ1-2, is NAGVMQNPRHLVRRRGQEARLRCSPMKGHSHVYWYRQLPEEGLKFMVYLQKENIIDESGMPKERFSAEFPKEGPSILRIQQVVRGDSAAYFCASSPMTGSELKGYTFGSGTRLTVV.

This clone turned up a few times. The chain joins TRBV5-4 to TRBJ1-1, with 7 nucleotides matching TRBD1. The CDR3 extends over 15 amino acids. The ends lost 6 bases at V and 0 bases at J; junction bases unmatched: 8. In germline, CDR1 is SGHNT, CDR2 YYREEE (reference sequence). CDR3 sequence (DNA): TGTGCCAGCACCCCGCAGGGGGGTTTGAACACTGAAGCTTTCTTT. Its translation is CASTPQGGLNTEAFF.

The chain is built from TRBV2 and TRBJ1-5; TRBD1 is a possible D gene (6 bases). With 5 bases removed from V and 3 bases from J, the gap between germline ends came to 11 bases. The CDR3 covers 14 residues. Germline lookup yields CDR1 SNHLY and CDR2 FYNNEI. The CDR3 bases are TGTGCCAGCAGTAAGGACAGTTCCAATCAGCCCCAGCATTTT. This sequence encodes CASSKDSSNQPQHF.

This chain joins TRBV30 and TRBJ1-4, with TRBD1 as a possible D gene (5 bases). In germline, CDR1 is GTSNPN, CDR2 SVGIG (reference sequence). This CDR3 is 14 amino acids long. Trimming took off 2 bases at V and 10 bases at J, with 17 bases between the two ends. The DNA for the CDR3 is TGTGCCTGGAGTCCCCGGGGAGGGGCCGGAAAACTGTTTTTT. As protein: CAWSPRGGAGKLFF.

This clone showed up just a few times. J is TRBJ1-1 and V is TRBV7-2; 7 nucleotides match TRBD1. V gave up 6 bases and J gave up 1 base; unmatched junction bases: 5. The CDR3 sequence is 14 residues long. Germline lookup yields CDR1 SGHTA and CDR2 FQGNSA. This CDR3 is CASRPQGGNTEAFF. For the CDR3, the DNA is TGTGCCAGCAGGCCCCAGGGGGGGAACACTGAAGCTTTCTTT.

The genes are TRBV2 and TRBJ1-1; TRBD1 is a possible D gene (5 bases). CDR3 length: 14 residues. Germline values: CDR1 SNHLY, CDR2 FYNNEI. V lost 2 bases and J lost 5, with 12 bases in between. As DNA, the CDR3 is TGTGCCAGCAGTGAAATGGGGGGGTTGACTGAAGCTTTCTTT. Its protein is CASSEMGGLTEAFF.

This clone was detected a few times. The chain combines TRBV6-4 with TRBJ2-2; D not certain. The CDR3 has 14 residues. V shed 4 bases and J shed 4 bases, with 10 bases lying between them. The germline gives CDR1 MRHNA, CDR2 SNTAGT. CDR3: CASSAESGTGELFF. The CDR3 DNA is TGTGCCAGCAGTGCCGAGAGTGGCACCGGGGAGCTGTTTTTT.

This sequence joins TRBV7-9 and TRBJ1-2; D gene uncertain. This CDR3 has 12 residues. CDR1 SEHNR and CDR2 FQNEAQ come from the germline V gene (reference sequence). V lost 1 base to trimming and J lost 4 bases, with 4 bases between them. This CDR3 is CASSLGPYGYTF. The CDR3 DNA reads as TGTGCCAGCAGCTTAGGGCCCTATGGCTACACCTTC.